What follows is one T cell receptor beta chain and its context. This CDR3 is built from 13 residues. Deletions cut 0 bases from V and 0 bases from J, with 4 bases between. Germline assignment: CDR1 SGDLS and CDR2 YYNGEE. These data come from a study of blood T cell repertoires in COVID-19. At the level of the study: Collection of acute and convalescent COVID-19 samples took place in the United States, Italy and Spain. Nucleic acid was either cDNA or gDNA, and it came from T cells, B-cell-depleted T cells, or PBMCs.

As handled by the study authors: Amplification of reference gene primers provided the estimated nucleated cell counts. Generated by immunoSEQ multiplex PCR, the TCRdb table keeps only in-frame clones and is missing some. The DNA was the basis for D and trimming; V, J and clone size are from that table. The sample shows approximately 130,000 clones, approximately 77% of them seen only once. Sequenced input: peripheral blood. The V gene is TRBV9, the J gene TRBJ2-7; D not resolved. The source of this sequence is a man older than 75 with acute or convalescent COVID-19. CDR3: CASSVGHSYEQYF. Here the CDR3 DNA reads TGTGCCAGCAGCGTAGGACACTCCTACGAGCAGTACTTC.